These T cell receptor beta chains were read from a single sample in a study of Ad26.COV2.S vaccination and SARS-CoV-2 variants. Repertoires were generated with immunoSEQ multiplex PCR, while TCRdb's copy carries only in-frame clones and drops some. The top ten hold around 10% of the sample, which has 300,000 to 350,000 clones, approximately 86% seen once. Sequencing used peripheral blood, obtained in a trial of Ad26.COV2.S vaccine versus placebo. These receptor sequences come from a person aged 18-65 years who received the Ad26.COV2.S COVID-19 vaccine or a placebo. Each CDR3 is given with its conserved first and last residue. Each record gives: J gene, clone size, V gene, D gene, CDR3 DNA, CDR3 protein. The D gene is left open where the match is weak. Clone size, where shown, is once, few, many, or a class for clones that have expanded.

>TRBJ2-7|-|TRBV7-9|TRBD2
TGTGCCAGCAGCTTAGACCTAGCGGTTACCTACGAGCAGTACTTC
CASSLDLAVTYEQYF
>TRBJ2-3|-|TRBV19|TRBD1
TGTGCCAGCTCAGACGGGACAGGGCTGGTCTCAGATACGCAGTATTTT
CASSDGTGLVSDTQYF
>TRBJ2-3|-|TRBV4-3|TRBD2
TGCGCCAGCAGCCAAGGGCAGGCGGGGGGCACAGATACGCAGTATTTT
CASSQGQAGGTDTQYF
>TRBJ2-5|-|TRBV18|TRBD2
TGTGCCAGCTCATCTGGCGGGGGCCAAGAGACCCAGTACTTC
CASSSGGGQETQYF
>TRBJ2-1|-|TRBV28|TRBD2
TGTGCCAGCAGTTGGCGGGCGGGAGGTCCCTCGCGAGTGCAGTTCTTC
CASSWRAGGPSRVQFF
>TRBJ2-7|-|TRBV27|-
TGTGCCAGCAGTCAGAGCTCCTACGAGCAGTACTTC
CASSQSSYEQYF
>TRBJ2-4|-|TRBV21-1|-
TGTGCCAGCAGCAAAGGGTGTGTTAAACTCCAAAACATTCAGTACTTC
CASSKGCVKLQNIQYF
>TRBJ2-1|-|TRBV7-2|-
TGTGCCAGCAGCTTAGCCGGAGGGGGACTATGGAATGAGCAGTTCTTC
CASSLAGGGLWNEQFF
>TRBJ1-1|many|TRBV19|TRBD1
TGTGCCAGTAGCGGGGACAGGGGCACTGAAGCTTTCTTT
CASSGDRGTEAFF
>TRBJ1-5|few|TRBV7-2|TRBD1
TGTGCCAGCAGCTTAGTGGACAGGGGGGATCAGCCCCAGCATTTT
CASSLVDRGDQPQHF
>TRBJ2-4|-|TRBV7-9|TRBD1
TGTGCCAGCAGCTCCCCCCAGGGACAGAGACTAGCCAAAAACATTCAGTACTTC
CASSSPQGQRLAKNIQYF
>TRBJ1-5|-|TRBV19|TRBD1
TGTGCCAGTAGTGTCAGGGGACAGGCGGATCAGCCCCAGCATTTT
CASSVRGQADQPQHF
>TRBJ2-7|-|TRBV2|-
TGTGCCAGCAGTGAATGGGCCCAGCCGGACTTC
CASSEWAQPDF
>TRBJ1-1|-|TRBV4-3|-
TGCGCCAGCAGCCAAGATCGGTTTGGGAAGGGGCTCGACACTGAAGCTTTCTTT
CASSQDRFGKGLDTEAFF
>TRBJ1-2|-|TRBV20-1|-
TGCAGTGCTGGGGCGGGCTATGGCTACACCTTC
CSAGAGYGYTF
>TRBJ2-1|-|TRBV6-2/TRBV6-3|-
TGTGCCAGCAGTTACATAGGGGGGGAGCAGTTCTTC
CASSYIGGEQFF
>TRBJ2-7|many|TRBV7-9|-
TGTGCCAGCAGCTTGGGCAGCCGCTACGAGCAGTACTTC
CASSLGSRYEQYF